These T cell receptor beta chains were read from a single sample in a study of lymphopenia after photon versus proton radiotherapy. Produced via immunoSEQ multiplex PCR; TCRdb's table is partial and in-frame only. The sample lists 60,000 to 75,000 clones; around 87% were seen once. Sample: peripheral blood, taken from a patient treated with proton-based radiotherapy. The receptors shown here come from a man aged 80 or over with esophageal cancer. Both conserved end residues are part of each CDR3. Fields, in order: V gene, D gene, CDR3 length, J gene, clone size, CDR3 protein, CDR3 DNA. The D gene is left open where the match is weak. The listing skips clone size in some rows; elsewhere it reads once, few, many or a size class.

TRBV7-8,TRBD1,14,TRBJ2-5,NA,CASSLGTGVETQYF,TGTGCCAGCAGCTTAGGTACAGGGGTGGAGACCCAGTACTTC
TRBV10-3,TRBD2,15,TRBJ2-3,few,CAISGLAGDTDTQYF,TGTGCCATCAGTGGACTAGCGGGAGACACAGATACGCAGTATTTT
TRBV27,NA,16,TRBJ2-7,NA,CASSSQGGLTIHEQYF,TGTGCCAGCAGTTCCCAAGGGGGGCTAACTATCCACGAGCAGTACTTC
TRBV11-2,NA,14,TRBJ2-5,NA,CASSELVRGETQYF,TGTGCCAGCAGCGAACTAGTCCGGGGGGAGACCCAGTACTTC
TRBV11-2,TRBD1,15,TRBJ1-2,NA,CASSPGGTANYGYTF,TGTGCCAGCAGCCCTGGCGGGACAGCTAACTATGGCTACACCTTC
TRBV5-1,NA,12,TRBJ1-2,NA,CASSGSSYGYTF,TGCGCCAGCAGCGGGAGCTCCTATGGCTACACCTTC
TRBV12-5,NA,15,TRBJ1-1,NA,CASGLLPGGWTEAFF,TGTGCTAGTGGTTTGCTCCCCGGGGGGTGGACTGAAGCTTTCTTT
TRBV5-1,TRBD1,17,TRBJ2-7,once,CASSPRPLGQGVYEQYF,TGCGCCAGCAGCCCACGGCCATTAGGACAGGGGGTCTACGAGCAGTACTTC
TRBV19,NA,13,TRBJ1-5,NA,CASTTSGAQPQHF,TGTGCCAGTACCACCTCAGGGGCGCAGCCCCAGCATTTT
TRBV6-6,NA,13,TRBJ2-7,NA,CASRPSGTYEQYF,TGTGCCAGCAGGCCCTCCGGGACCTACGAGCAGTACTTC
TRBV10-3,TRBD2,15,TRBJ2-1,NA,CAISESRGTSGQQFF,TGTGCCATCAGTGAGTCCCGGGGGACTAGCGGCCAGCAGTTCTTC
TRBV7-2,TRBD1,14,TRBJ1-1,NA,CASSRGRVNTEAFF,TGTGCCAGCAGCAGGGGGCGGGTGAACACTGAAGCTTTCTTT
TRBV29-1,TRBD1,12,TRBJ1-1,NA,CSGGTGGTEAFF,TGCAGCGGGGGGACAGGGGGCACTGAAGCTTTCTTT
TRBV2,NA,14,TRBJ1-6,NA,CASKNIGTGSPLHF,TGTGCCAGTAAAAATATAGGGACGGGCTCACCCCTCCACTTT
TRBV9,NA,14,TRBJ1-3,NA,CASGGSLTGNTIYF,TGTGCCAGCGGGGGAAGTCTAACTGGAAACACCATATATTTT
TRBV7-9,NA,14,TRBJ2-3,NA,CASSKGGHRDTQYF,TGTGCCAGCAGCAAAGGGGGGCATAGAGATACGCAGTATTTT
TRBV7-9,NA,12,TRBJ1-2,NA,CASSPTEYGYTF,TGTGCCAGCAGCCCAACAGAGTATGGCTACACCTTC
TRBV18,TRBD1,17,TRBJ2-5,NA,CASSPFVGTDLRETQYF,TGTGCCAGCTCACCGTTCGTGGGGACAGACCTTCGAGAGACCCAGTACTTC
TRBV2,NA,15,TRBJ1-1,NA,CASSVSLTGNTEAFF,TGTGCCAGCAGTGTATCCCTGACAGGGAACACTGAAGCTTTCTTT
TRBV7-9,TRBD2,14,TRBJ2-3,NA,CASSLSGMVVTQYF,TGTGCCAGCAGCTTGAGCGGGATGGTGGTTACGCAGTATTTT
TRBV30,NA,14,TRBJ1-4,NA,CAWSVGIEGEKLFF,TGTGCCTGGAGTGTCGGGATCGAGGGAGAAAAACTGTTTTTT
TRBV5-4,NA,16,TRBJ2-2,few,CASSLDPGLSTGELFF,TGTGCCAGCAGCTTGGACCCGGGACTCAGCACCGGGGAGCTGTTTTTT
TRBV27,NA,14,TRBJ2-6,once,CASSFYSGANVLTF,TGTGCCAGCAGTTTTTACTCTGGGGCCAACGTCCTGACTTTC
TRBV19,TRBD2,15,TRBJ2-7,NA,CASSISGGLRGEQYF,TGTGCCAGTAGTATTTCGGGAGGGCTACGAGGCGAGCAGTACTTC
TRBV5-1,TRBD1,17,TRBJ1-4,NA,CASSLLPPGQESEKLFF,TGCGCCAGCAGCTTGTTGCCCCCGGGACAGGAGAGTGAAAAACTGTTTTTT
TRBV6-4,TRBD2,14,TRBJ2-1,NA,CASRLADRRGEQFF,TGTGCCAGCCGACTAGCGGATAGGCGCGGTGAGCAGTTCTTC
TRBV5-4,TRBD1,16,TRBJ2-3,NA,CASSSPPGQGTDTQYF,TGTGCCAGCAGCTCTCCCCCGGGACAGGGGACAGATACGCAGTATTTT
TRBV6-5,NA,14,TRBJ1-6,NA,CASRLQMLNSPLHF,TGTGCCAGCAGGTTACAGATGCTTAATTCACCCCTCCACTTT
TRBV11-2,TRBD1,14,TRBJ2-5,NA,CASSEDRLQETQYF,TGTGCCAGCAGCGAGGACAGGCTCCAAGAGACCCAGTACTTC
TRBV5-1,TRBD1,15,TRBJ2-1,few,CASSLVGTGYNEQFF,TGCGCCAGCAGCTTGGTAGGGACAGGGTACAATGAGCAGTTCTTC
TRBV9,NA,15,TRBJ2-1,NA,CASSYLRASYNEQFF,TGTGCCAGCAGCTACCTCCGGGCGTCCTACAATGAGCAGTTCTTC
TRBV5-1,TRBD1,14,TRBJ2-5,NA,CASKPGQGGETQYF,TGCGCCAGCAAACCGGGACAGGGAGGGGAGACCCAGTACTTC
TRBV7-6,TRBD1,16,TRBJ2-5,NA,CASSLAGRGQRETQYF,TGTGCCAGCAGCTTAGCGGGCAGGGGGCAGCGAGAGACCCAGTACTTC
TRBV6-6,NA,14,TRBJ2-3,NA,CASSYSEGQNTQYF,TGTGCCAGCAGTTACTCGGAAGGACAAAATACGCAGTATTTT
TRBV4-1,NA,17,TRBJ1-4,NA,CASSQDITGSTNEKLFF,TGCGCCAGCAGCCAAGACATAACGGGATCAACTAATGAAAAACTGTTTTTT
TRBV29-1,NA,16,TRBJ2-3,NA,CSVEDLVTGGTDTQYF,TGCAGCGTTGAAGATCTGGTCACAGGAGGCACAGATACGCAGTATTTT
TRBV5-6,TRBD2,19,TRBJ2-7,NA,CASSLIYRGWVSGRHEQYF,TGTGCCAGCAGCTTGATTTACAGGGGATGGGTTAGCGGGAGACACGAGCAGTACTTC
TRBV7-2,NA,14,TRBJ2-1,once,CASSLGSFNNEQFF,TGTGCCAGCAGCCTGGGGAGTTTCAACAATGAGCAGTTCTTC
TRBV7-2,TRBD1,13,TRBJ1-2,NA,CASSRDREGGYTF,TGTGCCAGCAGCCGGGACAGGGAAGGTGGCTACACCTTC
TRBV7-9,NA,15,TRBJ2-5,NA,CASSLQNDPLETQYF,TGTGCCAGCAGCTTACAAAACGACCCTCTTGAGACCCAGTACTTC
TRBV11-2,NA,15,TRBJ1-5,NA,CASSATGLSNQPQHF,TGTGCCAGCAGCGCGACAGGCCTCAGCAATCAGCCCCAGCATTTT
TRBV5-1,TRBD1,16,TRBJ2-3,NA,CASSATGTGGADTQYF,TGCGCCAGCAGCGCCACCGGGACAGGGGGCGCAGATACGCAGTATTTT
TRBV18,TRBD1,15,TRBJ2-3,NA,CASSLRQGFTDTQYF,TGTGCCAGCTCATTACGACAGGGTTTTACAGATACGCAGTATTTT
TRBV6-5,NA,15,TRBJ2-4,NA,CASSKTGRAKNIQYF,TGTGCCAGCAGCAAGACAGGCCGAGCCAAAAACATTCAGTACTTC
TRBV6-5,NA,15,TRBJ2-5,NA,CASSARTGSPETQYF,TGTGCCAGCAGTGCGAGAACAGGGTCTCCAGAGACCCAGTACTTC
TRBV4-1,TRBD1,16,TRBJ2-7,NA,CASSDRVRDSSYEQYF,TGCGCCAGCAGCGACCGAGTCCGGGACAGTTCCTACGAGCAGTACTTC
TRBV7-3,NA,13,TRBJ2-3,NA,CASSLLDQDTQYF,TGTGCCAGCAGCCTACTGGACCAAGATACGCAGTATTTT
TRBV4-1,TRBD1,14,TRBJ2-5,NA,CASSQATGIETQYF,TGCGCCAGCAGCCAAGCGACAGGGATTGAGACCCAGTACTTC
TRBV18,NA,15,TRBJ1-4,NA,CASSIGAATNEKLFF,TGTGCCAGCTCGATCGGGGCCGCAACTAATGAAAAACTGTTTTTT